Listed below are T cell receptor beta chains from one sample, sequenced in a study of blood T cell repertoires in COVID-19. Clones were read by immunoSEQ multiplex PCR, and TCRdb kept only the in-frame ones, dropping some. The sample has roughly 170,000 clones, about 85% seen once. Sample: PBMCs or T cells enriched from blood (not recorded which). The source of these receptors is a woman between 35 and 50 years old with acute COVID-19. Each CDR3 is given with its conserved first and last residue. A D gene is named only where the DNA matches it firmly. Only part of the rows carry a size: once, few, many, or a class if the clone is expanded.

d_gene: TRBD1; j_gene: TRBJ1-2; abundance: .; v_gene: TRBV7-9; CDR3aa: CASSQKEGTGATNYGYTF; CDR3nt: TGTGCCAGCAGCCAAAAGGAAGGGACAGGGGCGACTAACTATGGCTACACCTTC
d_gene: .; j_gene: TRBJ2-7; abundance: .; v_gene: TRBV11-3; CDR3aa: CASSLDRQDEQYF; CDR3nt: TGTGCCAGCAGCTTAGACCGACAGGACGAGCAGTACTTC
d_gene: TRBD1; j_gene: TRBJ1-2; abundance: .; v_gene: TRBV5-4; CDR3aa: CASSLADRGRGGYTF; CDR3nt: TGTGCCAGCAGCTTGGCAGACAGGGGCCGGGGCGGCTACACCTTC
d_gene: TRBD2; j_gene: TRBJ2-1; abundance: .; v_gene: TRBV9; CDR3aa: CASSDGRVYNEQFF; CDR3nt: TGTGCCAGCAGCGACGGGAGGGTCTACAATGAGCAGTTCTTC
d_gene: TRBD1; j_gene: TRBJ1-5; abundance: few; v_gene: TRBV27; CDR3aa: CASRDRDRGGSNQPQHF; CDR3nt: TGTGCCAGCAGAGACCGGGACAGGGGCGGTAGCAATCAGCCCCAGCATTTT
d_gene: .; j_gene: TRBJ1-5; abundance: .; v_gene: TRBV7-9; CDR3aa: CASSRGLEGNQPQHF; CDR3nt: TGTGCCAGCAGCCGGGGACTAGAGGGCAATCAGCCCCAGCATTTT
d_gene: TRBD2; j_gene: TRBJ2-2; abundance: .; v_gene: TRBV11-3; CDR3aa: CASRPLPPGLAGRRGGELFF; CDR3nt: TGTGCCAGCAGACCCCTGCCCCCGGGACTAGCGGGTCGAAGGGGGGGGGAGCTGTTTTTT
d_gene: TRBD1; j_gene: TRBJ1-2; abundance: .; v_gene: TRBV30; CDR3aa: CAWRTGVQYGYTF; CDR3nt: TGTGCCTGGAGAACAGGGGTGCAATATGGCTACACCTTC
d_gene: TRBD2; j_gene: TRBJ2-3; abundance: .; v_gene: TRBV5-1; CDR3aa: CASSILAGVRTDTQYF; CDR3nt: TGCGCCAGCAGCATTTTAGCGGGAGTTCGGACAGATACGCAGTATTTT
d_gene: TRBD1; j_gene: TRBJ1-3; abundance: once; v_gene: TRBV9; CDR3aa: CASSVSTGTARGNTIYF; CDR3nt: TGTGCCAGCAGCGTTAGCACGGGGACAGCCCGAGGAAACACCATATATTTT
d_gene: TRBD1; j_gene: TRBJ2-5; abundance: many; v_gene: TRBV6-5; CDR3aa: CASRKTGGAGETQYF; CDR3nt: TGTGCCAGCAGAAAGACAGGGGGCGCGGGGGAGACCCAGTACTTC
d_gene: .; j_gene: TRBJ2-1; abundance: .; v_gene: TRBV2; CDR3aa: CASSQQQARNEQFF; CDR3nt: TGTGCCAGCAGTCAACAACAGGCCCGTAATGAGCAGTTCTTC
d_gene: .; j_gene: TRBJ2-1; abundance: .; v_gene: TRBV29-1; CDR3aa: CSVGLGGGLNEQFF; CDR3nt: TGCAGCGTTGGACTTGGGGGCGGACTGAATGAGCAGTTCTTC
d_gene: TRBD2; j_gene: TRBJ2-2; abundance: .; v_gene: TRBV11-2; CDR3aa: CATDWTSGIPTGELFF; CDR3nt: TGTGCCACCGATTGGACTAGCGGGATCCCCACCGGGGAGCTGTTTTTT
d_gene: .; j_gene: TRBJ2-3; abundance: .; v_gene: TRBV10-1; CDR3aa: CASSAEHYSTDTQYF; CDR3nt: TGCGCCAGCAGCGCCGAACACTATAGTACAGATACGCAGTATTTT
d_gene: TRBD2; j_gene: TRBJ2-2; abundance: .; v_gene: TRBV7-2; CDR3aa: CASSPRGSGETNTGELFF; CDR3nt: TGTGCCAGCAGCCCCCGAGGTAGCGGGGAAACGAACACCGGGGAGCTGTTTTTT
d_gene: .; j_gene: TRBJ1-1; abundance: .; v_gene: TRBV4-1; CDR3aa: CASSQESRGRGAFF; CDR3nt: TGCGCCAGCAGCCAAGAATCCAGGGGCAGAGGTGCTTTCTTT
d_gene: .; j_gene: TRBJ2-2; abundance: .; v_gene: TRBV9; CDR3aa: CASSVGSGLGNTGELFF; CDR3nt: TGTGCCAGCAGCGTAGGTTCAGGACTTGGGAACACCGGGGAGCTGTTTTTT
d_gene: .; j_gene: TRBJ2-3; abundance: .; v_gene: TRBV3-1/TRBV3-2; CDR3aa: CASSQGGYTDTQYF; CDR3nt: TGTGCCAGCAGCCAAGGAGGCTACACAGATACGCAGTATTTT
d_gene: TRBD1; j_gene: TRBJ1-4; abundance: .; v_gene: TRBV15; CDR3aa: CATRDTGGNEKLFF; CDR3nt: TGTGCCACCAGGGATACAGGGGGGAATGAAAAACTGTTTTTT
d_gene: .; j_gene: TRBJ1-5; abundance: .; v_gene: TRBV5-4; CDR3aa: CASSRGQQDSNQPQHF; CDR3nt: TGTGCCAGCAGCCGTGGACAGCAGGATAGCAATCAGCCCCAGCATTTT
d_gene: .; j_gene: TRBJ1-6; abundance: once; v_gene: TRBV4-1; CDR3aa: CASSHPAGDNSPLHF; CDR3nt: TGCGCCAGCAGCCACCCGGCGGGGGATAATTCACCCCTCCACTTT
d_gene: TRBD2; j_gene: TRBJ2-4; abundance: .; v_gene: TRBV3-1/TRBV3-2; CDR3aa: CASQQESGRAKNIQYF; CDR3nt: TGTGCCAGCCAGCAGGAGAGCGGGAGGGCCAAAAACATTCAGTACTTC
d_gene: .; j_gene: TRBJ2-1; abundance: .; v_gene: TRBV7-2; CDR3aa: CASSLDGGTYNEQFF; CDR3nt: TGTGCCAGCAGCTTAGATGGAGGGACCTACAATGAGCAGTTCTTC
d_gene: .; j_gene: TRBJ2-1; abundance: .; v_gene: TRBV2; CDR3aa: CASLSRDTEQFF; CDR3nt: TGTGCCAGCCTAAGCCGCGATACTGAGCAGTTCTTC
d_gene: TRBD2; j_gene: TRBJ2-5; abundance: .; v_gene: TRBV4-2; CDR3aa: CASSPGLAGFGGEETQYF; CDR3nt: TGTGCCAGCAGCCCAGGACTAGCGGGTTTTGGGGGGGAAGAGACCCAGTACTTC
d_gene: TRBD1; j_gene: TRBJ1-1; abundance: .; v_gene: TRBV12-3/TRBV12-4; CDR3aa: CASNRGVQTEAFF; CDR3nt: TGTGCCAGCAACAGGGGCGTCCAGACTGAAGCTTTCTTT
d_gene: .; j_gene: TRBJ1-1; abundance: few; v_gene: TRBV11-3; CDR3aa: CASSLSVVNTEAFF; CDR3nt: TGTGCCAGCAGCTTATCCGTTGTGAACACTGAAGCTTTCTTT
d_gene: TRBD1; j_gene: TRBJ1-1; abundance: .; v_gene: TRBV30; CDR3aa: CAFKPGQGLAEAFF; CDR3nt: TGTGCCTTTAAACCGGGACAGGGGCTGGCTGAAGCTTTCTTT
d_gene: TRBD1; j_gene: TRBJ1-2; abundance: .; v_gene: TRBV9; CDR3aa: CASSVYGTGVGGYTF; CDR3nt: TGTGCCAGCAGCGTATACGGGACAGGGGTTGGTGGCTACACCTTC
d_gene: .; j_gene: TRBJ2-6; abundance: .; v_gene: TRBV2; CDR3aa: CASRSSGANVLTF; CDR3nt: TGTGCCAGCAGGAGCTCTGGGGCCAACGTCCTGACTTTC
d_gene: .; j_gene: TRBJ1-5; abundance: .; v_gene: TRBV14; CDR3aa: CASSQLGGNQPQHF; CDR3nt: TGTGCCAGCAGCCAATTAGGAGGCAATCAGCCCCAGCATTTT
d_gene: TRBD2; j_gene: TRBJ2-7; abundance: .; v_gene: TRBV7-9; CDR3aa: CASSLLGTHQGREGPEQYF; CDR3nt: TGTGCCAGCAGCTTACTTGGGACCCACCAAGGACGGGAGGGCCCCGAGCAGTACTTC
d_gene: .; j_gene: TRBJ2-1; abundance: .; v_gene: TRBV19; CDR3aa: CASSIVAQRASYNEQFF; CDR3nt: TGTGCCAGTAGTATAGTTGCCCAGCGGGCTTCCTACAATGAGCAGTTCTTC
d_gene: .; j_gene: TRBJ2-7; abundance: .; v_gene: TRBV7-2; CDR3aa: CASALVSTIAEQYF; CDR3nt: TGTGCCAGCGCCCTCGTGTCCACGATAGCCGAGCAGTACTTC
d_gene: .; j_gene: TRBJ1-6; abundance: few; v_gene: TRBV4-2; CDR3aa: CASSQGQDNSPLHF; CDR3nt: TGTGCCAGCAGCCAAGGTCAGGATAATTCACCCCTCCACTTT
d_gene: TRBD2; j_gene: TRBJ2-3; abundance: .; v_gene: TRBV6-5; CDR3aa: CASSSGRVTDTQYF; CDR3nt: TGTGCCAGCAGTAGCGGGAGGGTAACAGATACGCAGTATTTT
d_gene: TRBD1; j_gene: TRBJ2-3; abundance: .; v_gene: TRBV29-1; CDR3aa: CSVEGGKGQGADTQYF; CDR3nt: TGCAGCGTTGAAGGGGGAAAAGGACAGGGGGCAGATACGCAGTATTTT
d_gene: TRBD1; j_gene: TRBJ1-2; abundance: .; v_gene: TRBV5-1; CDR3aa: CASSLDRGKGDGYTF; CDR3nt: TGCGCCAGCAGCTTGGACAGGGGGAAAGGGGATGGCTACACCTTC
d_gene: .; j_gene: TRBJ2-1; abundance: .; v_gene: TRBV11-3; CDR3aa: CASSRGGLYNEQFF; CDR3nt: TGTGCCAGCAGTCGAGGTGGATTATACAATGAGCAGTTCTTC
d_gene: TRBD2; j_gene: TRBJ2-1; abundance: .; v_gene: TRBV2; CDR3aa: CASGNPLSGRAYNEQFF; CDR3nt: TGTGCCAGCGGAAATCCCTTGAGCGGGAGGGCCTACAATGAGCAGTTCTTC
d_gene: .; j_gene: TRBJ1-1; abundance: .; v_gene: TRBV30; CDR3aa: CAWSVRGTEAFF; CDR3nt: TGTGCCTGGAGTGTTCGCGGGACTGAAGCTTTCTTT
d_gene: TRBD2; j_gene: TRBJ2-2; abundance: .; v_gene: TRBV5-4; CDR3aa: CASSWSGVAGGPGTGELFF; CDR3nt: TGTGCCAGCAGCTGGTCGGGGGTAGCGGGAGGGCCAGGCACCGGGGAGCTGTTTTTT
d_gene: TRBD2; j_gene: TRBJ2-5; abundance: few; v_gene: TRBV15; CDR3aa: CATSRLAGEETQYF; CDR3nt: TGTGCCACCAGCAGACTAGCGGGAGAAGAGACCCAGTACTTC
d_gene: .; j_gene: TRBJ1-2; abundance: .; v_gene: TRBV7-2; CDR3aa: CASSLASEYGYTF; CDR3nt: TGTGCCAGCAGCTTAGCGTCCGAGTATGGCTACACCTTC
d_gene: .; j_gene: TRBJ2-3; abundance: .; v_gene: TRBV7-3; CDR3aa: CASSFTPQTGTDTQYF; CDR3nt: TGTGCCAGCAGCTTTACACCTCAAACGGGGACAGATACGCAGTATTTT
d_gene: TRBD2; j_gene: TRBJ2-1; abundance: .; v_gene: TRBV7-9; CDR3aa: CASSLIYREGLIEQFF; CDR3nt: TGTGCCAGCAGCTTAATCTACCGGGAGGGCCTTATTGAGCAGTTCTTC
d_gene: TRBD1; j_gene: TRBJ2-7; abundance: .; v_gene: TRBV27; CDR3aa: CASTPRGRPAEQYF; CDR3nt: TGTGCCAGCACCCCCAGGGGGCGACCAGCGGAGCAGTACTTC
d_gene: .; j_gene: TRBJ1-1; abundance: .; v_gene: TRBV3-1/TRBV3-2; CDR3aa: CASSQVLRGLDTEAFF; CDR3nt: TGTGCCAGCAGCCAAGTCCTACGGGGTTTGGACACTGAAGCTTTCTTT
d_gene: TRBD1; j_gene: TRBJ1-4; abundance: .; v_gene: TRBV7-6; CDR3aa: CASSYRGTNEKLFF; CDR3nt: TGTGCCAGCAGCTACAGGGGAACTAATGAAAAACTGTTTTTT